This TCR beta chain was sequenced during a study of cytomegalovirus exposure and HLA in healthy donors. V trimming: 2 bases; J trimming: 7 bases; junction bases outside the gene matches: 5. This CDR3 has 14 residues. The germline V gene has CDR1 MNHEY and CDR2 SVGAGI. Researchers ran the PCR with 60 Vbeta and 13 Jbeta primers. TCRdb's table, derived via immunoSEQ multiplex PCR, lists solely in-frame clones and lacks some. The table has some 250,000 clones, around 76% seen once. As for this clone: The antigen remains unidentified.

Study-level findings and limits: Both high specificity and high sensitivity reportedly marked the classifier's diagnosis of cytomegalovirus status.

This chain uses TRBV6-5 with TRBJ2-7, with 10 bases aligning to TRBD2. Sequencing used PBMCs. This clonotype originated in a woman aged 40 to 49 in good health and CMV-seropositive. DNA for the CDR3: TGTGCCAGCAGTTACGTAACTAGCGGGATAGAGCAGTACTTC. It codes for CASSYVTSGIEQYF.